The present T cell receptor beta chain was sequenced within a study of technical replicates of blood from a handful of donors. Assay used: immunoSEQ multiplex PCR; TCRdb lists only in-frame clones, some missing. The table includes 65,000 to 85,000 clones, about 90% detected once. Germline values: CDR1 SGHNT, CDR2 YYREEE (reference sequence). The CDR3 sequence is 14 residues long. Trimming at V came to 5 bases and at J to 2 bases, leaving 5 bases not matched to a gene. Sequencing was carried out using T cells isolated from PBMCs. This chain joins TRBV5-4 and TRBJ2-3; 7 nucleotides agree with TRBD1. The source of this sequence is a human donor in good health. As DNA, the CDR3 is TGTGCCAGCAGGAGGACAGGTCTCACAGATACGCAGTATTTT. It yields the protein CASRRTGLTDTQYF. The variable domain in full, completed from reference TRBV5-4 and TRBJ2-3, reads ETGVTQSPTHLIKTRGQQVTLRCSSQSGHNTVSWYQQALGQGPQFIFQYYREEENGRGNFPPRFSGLQFPNYSSELNVNALELDDSALYLCASRRTGLTDTQYFGPGTRLTVL.